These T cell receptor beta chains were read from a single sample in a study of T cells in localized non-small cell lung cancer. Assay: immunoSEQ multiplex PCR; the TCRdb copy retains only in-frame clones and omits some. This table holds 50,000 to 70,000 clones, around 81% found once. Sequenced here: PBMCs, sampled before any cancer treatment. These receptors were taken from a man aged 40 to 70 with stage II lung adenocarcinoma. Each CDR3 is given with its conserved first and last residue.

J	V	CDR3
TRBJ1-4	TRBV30	CAGRQVASEKLFF
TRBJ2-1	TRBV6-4	CASSPERAGEQFF
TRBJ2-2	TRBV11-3	CATRQANTGELFF
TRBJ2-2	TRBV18	CASSPRAGGLNTGELFF
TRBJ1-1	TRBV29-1	CSVVDRLLRNTEAFF
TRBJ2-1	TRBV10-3	CAISRDNKNEQFF
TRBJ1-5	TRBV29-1	CSVQGANQPQHF
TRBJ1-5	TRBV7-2	CASSPRASRGLSNQPQHF
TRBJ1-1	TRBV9	CASSVQAQNTEAFF
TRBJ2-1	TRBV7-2	CASSFNRAEQFF
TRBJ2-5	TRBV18	CASSPPLGYETQYF
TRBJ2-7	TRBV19	CASSIAPQAYEQYF
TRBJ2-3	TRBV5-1	CASVEGDTQYF
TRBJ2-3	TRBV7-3	CASSSLAGYADTQYF
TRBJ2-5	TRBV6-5	CASSYSYRNQETQYF
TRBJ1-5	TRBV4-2	CASSQGGQGGDQPQHF
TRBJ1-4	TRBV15	CATSRETDPTNEKLFF
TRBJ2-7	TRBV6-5	CASSYSLGPTYEQYF
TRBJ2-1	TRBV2	CASSAASGRGNEQFF
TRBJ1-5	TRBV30	CAWSFRDREDQPQHF
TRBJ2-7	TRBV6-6	CASSYAGGSYEQYF
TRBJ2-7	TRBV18	CASSPKTGQGQGEQYF
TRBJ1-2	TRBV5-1	CASSIGQGNYGYTF
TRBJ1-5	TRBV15	CATSRGKEHQPQHF
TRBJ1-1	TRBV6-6	CASSYRGLNTEAFF
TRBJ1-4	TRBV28	CASSFTLLNEKLFF
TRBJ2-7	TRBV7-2	CASTAGLSSYEQYF
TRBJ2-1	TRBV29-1	CSVGDWRNEQFF
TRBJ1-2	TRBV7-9	CASSPRPGTGSDYGYTF
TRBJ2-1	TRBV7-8	CASRLTKAESSYNEQFF
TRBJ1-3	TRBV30	CASPQGTGNTIYF
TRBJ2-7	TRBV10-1	CASRGGRLAGGAYEQYF
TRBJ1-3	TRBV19	CASSIPAENTIYF
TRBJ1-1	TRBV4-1	CASSHPQGPKPAEAFF
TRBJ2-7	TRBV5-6	CASSYSYEQYF
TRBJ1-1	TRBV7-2	CASSRRQGGLTEAFF
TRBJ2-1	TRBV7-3	CASSLKRSGVNEQFF
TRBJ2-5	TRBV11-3	CASSLDDTTETQYF
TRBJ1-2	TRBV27	CASSLRGLQGSYGYTF
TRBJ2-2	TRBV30	CAWSPVAAGELFF
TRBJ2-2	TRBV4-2	CASSQEDATGELFF
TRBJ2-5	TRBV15	CATSRDVETQYF
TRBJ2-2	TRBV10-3	CAISPGGTGELFF
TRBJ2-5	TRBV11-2	CASSLPVKETQYF
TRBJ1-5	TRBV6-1	CASSEGQRSQHF
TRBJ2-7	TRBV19	CASSIFQPDHSYEQYF
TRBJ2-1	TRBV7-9	CASSPGPNYEQFF
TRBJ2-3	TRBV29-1	CSVQGEVGTDTQYF
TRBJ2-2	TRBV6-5	CASNSAKTGELFF
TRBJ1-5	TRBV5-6	CASSLNANTGWNQPQHF
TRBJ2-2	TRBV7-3	CASSLENRGYTGELFF
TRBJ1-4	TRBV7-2	CASSGQGLNEKLFF